This T cell receptor beta chain was captured in a study of T-cell reconstitution after alpha-beta-depleted transplantation in children. This clonotype has a handful of counts. For TCRbeta, the library was prepared with unique molecular identifiers. TCRdb reprocessed the PCR reads via MiXCR and lists one record per CDR3 protein. This table holds 400,000 to 500,000 distinct CDR3 sequences, about a tenth found once. The sequenced sample was PBMCs from the stem cell graft donor, obtained from the stem cell graft. This clonotype was obtained from a human donor who donated a stem cell graft to a child with acute myeloid leukemia.

The CDR3 is CASSAEYTGQITDTQYF. The CDR3 coding sequence is TGTGCCAGCAGCGCTGAGTATACGGGACAGATCACAGATACGCAGTATTTT. The gene calls are TRBV5-6 and TRBJ2-3; 7 bases agree with TRBD1. The length of the CDR3 is 17 residues. The germline gives CDR1 SGHDT, CDR2 YYEEEE. V lost 4 bases, J lost 2 bases, and 13 bases stayed unmatched.